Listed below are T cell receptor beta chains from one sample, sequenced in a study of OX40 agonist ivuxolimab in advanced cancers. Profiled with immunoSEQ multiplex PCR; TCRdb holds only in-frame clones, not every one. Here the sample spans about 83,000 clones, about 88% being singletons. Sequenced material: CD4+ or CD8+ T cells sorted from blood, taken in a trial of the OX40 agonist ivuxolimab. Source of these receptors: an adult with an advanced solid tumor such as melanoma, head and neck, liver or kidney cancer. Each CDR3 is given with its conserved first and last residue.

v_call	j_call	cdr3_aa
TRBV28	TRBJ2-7	CASRPMGTGEHEQYF
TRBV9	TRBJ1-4	CASSVGTGIEKLFF
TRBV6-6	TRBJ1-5	CASSYSTGGNQPQHF
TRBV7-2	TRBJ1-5	CASSLGSRGTNQPQHF
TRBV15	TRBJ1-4	CATSRDYRGTNEKLFF
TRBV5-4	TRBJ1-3	CASSSDTGVGNTIYF
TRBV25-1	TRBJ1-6	CASSGFTGVKNSPLHF
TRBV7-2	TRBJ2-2	CASNDIATGELFF
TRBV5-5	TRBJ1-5	CASSLDPGPGQPQHF
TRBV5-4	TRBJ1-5	CASSLTGGNQPQHF
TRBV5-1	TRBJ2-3	CASKGLAGNTDTQYF
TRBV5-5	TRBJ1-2	CASSLDRDYYGYTF
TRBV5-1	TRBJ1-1	CASRLGRDRVSVFGEAFF
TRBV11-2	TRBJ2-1	CASSPPAGDKGEQFF
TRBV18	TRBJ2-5	CASSLLLGGTQYF
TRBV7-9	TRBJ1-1	CASTVQGGNTEAFF
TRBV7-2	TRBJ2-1	CASSFPGTGLKQFF
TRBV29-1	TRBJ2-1	CSAQGPDYNEQFF
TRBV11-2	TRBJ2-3	CASSFVRGLAASGTQYF
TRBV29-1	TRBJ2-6	CSVEIRQGASGANVLTF
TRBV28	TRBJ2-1	CASSPGGSYNEQFF
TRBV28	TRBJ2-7	CASSQGRDEQYF
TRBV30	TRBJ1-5	CAWSATGGKLPQHF
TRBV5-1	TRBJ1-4	CASNTGPTNEKLFF
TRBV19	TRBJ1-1	CASSRQGARTEAFF
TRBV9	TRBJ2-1	CASSPHPGLGNEQFF
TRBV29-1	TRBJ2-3	CSVAPRLEGDTQYF
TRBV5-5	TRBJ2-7	CASSLRASGYSYEQYF